The T cell receptor beta chain described here comes from a study of CD8+CD57+ T cells in acquired aplastic anemia. Overall study: Yields of DNA that came from sorted CD4+ and CD8+ cells averaged approximately 3.5 ug.

The TCR beta profiling, which covered VDJ combination and CDR3 sequence, was carried out using genomic DNA as the template. From the reads, TCRdb called clonotypes with MiXCR, one entry per CDR3 protein. The data show about 220,000 distinct CDR3 sequences, roughly 35% seen once. This clonotype was observed a handful of times. What it binds is not known. Whole-study results and caveats: The same twenty-nine CD8+ CDR3 sequences occurred in patients and in controls.

V lost 0 bases to trimming and J lost 14 bases, with 22 bases between them. CDR3 length equals 16 residues. The germline V gene encodes CDR1 LGHDT and CDR2 YNNKEL (reference sequence). Sequencing used sorted CD4+, CD8+, or CD8+CD57+ T cells (not recorded which) from PBMCs. The clonotype comes from a human donor in good health, serving as a control. The V and J genes are TRBV3-1 and TRBJ1-4; tentatively, D is TRBD1 (5 bases). The CDR3 region is CASSQDPGFPGPGLFF. CDR3 DNA sequence: TGTGCCAGCAGCCAAGATCCAGGTTTCCCGGGGCCTGGGCTGTTTTTT.